Sequencing of this T cell receptor beta chain was carried out in a study of T cells in Graves' hyperthyroidism and ophthalmopathy. The table lists this clonotype with many counts. The investigators amplified TCR beta CDR3 regions from RNA transcripts. A first-round RT-PCR of the TCR CDR3 used the HTBI primer set. TCRdb reanalysed the multiplex PCR reads using MiXCR and keeps one entry per CDR3 protein. The sample gives 280,000 or so distinct CDR3 sequences, 13% to 15% of which show up once; more than 30% is in the top ten. The V and J ends lost 10 bases and 10 bases respectively, with 20 bases between them. This CDR3 comprises 13 residues. Germline CDR1 and CDR2: ENHRY and SYGVKD.

The V and J genes are TRBV10-3 and TRBJ2-1; D perhaps matches TRBD2 (5 bases). The TCR originated in a woman between 45 and 60 years old with Graves' hyperthyroidism that later progressed to Graves' ophthalmopathy. Sequenced sample: blood. The CDR3 sequence: CATGDRNTPEQFF. CDR3 in DNA: TGTGCCACCGGGGATAGAAACACACCCGAGCAGTTCTTC.